This TCR beta chain emerged from a study of blood T cell repertoires in COVID-19. The CDR3 contains 12 residues. Germline V gene data show CDR1 as SNHLY and CDR2 as FYNNEI. Deletions cut 6 bases from V and 8 bases from J, with 13 bases between. Here immunoSEQ multiplex PCR was the method, and the copy in TCRdb shows in-frame clones only, minus some. The data contain a few hundred thousand clones, around 90% of them seen just once; the ten biggest clones take up about 1.2%. This receptor was taken from a human donor in a cohort exposed to, infected with or recovered from COVID-19 (not recorded which). The donor label of this sample is uncertain. The sample was PBMCs or T cells enriched from blood (not recorded which). The chain couples TRBV2 to TRBJ1-2, with D maybe TRBD1 (6 bases). The CDR3 DNA is TGTGCCAGCAGGCGAACAGGGTTAGGCTACACCTTC. This sequence encodes CASRRTGLGYTF.